This passage covers 20 T cell receptor beta chains from one sample sequenced in a study of blood T cell repertoires in COVID-19. The assay was immunoSEQ multiplex PCR, and TCRdb's table has in-frame clones only and misses some. The table has some 88,000 clones, roughly 77% seen once. Sequenced: peripheral blood. The receptors shown here come from a human donor in a cohort sampled during active COVID-19.

This clone qualifies as hyperexpanded. This rearrangement joins TRBV5-6 to TRBJ2-7; the match to TRBD2 covers 7 bases. J gave up 3 bases and V 4 bases, and 7 bases lay outside the gene matches. Germline V gene lookup returns CDR1 SGHDT and CDR2 YYEEEE. The CDR3 extends over 14 amino acids. In nucleotides, the CDR3 is TGTGCCAGCAGCAGCGGGGACTCCGACTACGAGCAGTACTTC. Residues: CASSSGDSDYEQYF.

V usage is TRBV2 and J usage is TRBJ2-7; tentatively, D is TRBD2 (6 bases). Trimming removed 6 bases at V and 11 bases at J, with 17 bases between. CDR1 is SNHLY and CDR2 is FYNNEI in the germline V gene. CDR3 length equals 12 residues. The CDR3 protein is CASSAGLPREYF. The CDR3 DNA reads as TGTGCCAGCAGCGCGGGACTCCCGAGGGAGTACTTC.

This clone was counted a single time. V usage is TRBV15 and J usage is TRBJ2-1; D possibly corresponds to TRBD2 (5 bases). V was pared by 8 bases and J by 4 bases, with 15 bases between. The CDR3 loop spans 14 amino acids. In germline, CDR1 is LNHNV, CDR2 YYDKDF (reference sequence). In nucleotides, the CDR3 is TGTGCCACCGCGAGGGAGATTTCTTACAATGAGCAGTTCTTC. Encoded protein: CATAREISYNEQFF.

The chain links TRBV9 to TRBJ1-1; D is perhaps TRBD1 (5 bases). V lost 0 bases to trimming and J lost 5 bases, with 8 bases between them. Germline V gene sequence: CDR1 SGDLS, CDR2 YYNGEE. The CDR3 contains 13 residues. CDR3 loop: CASSVGGATEAFF. The CDR3 DNA is TGTGCCAGCAGCGTAGGCGGGGCGACTGAAGCTTTCTTT.

In this sample, this clone turned up a few times. This chain connects TRBV5-1 to TRBJ1-4, with 8 bases lining up with TRBD1. The J segment lost 5 bases and the V segment lost 7 bases, leaving 7 bases of the junction unmatched. The CDR3 has 14 amino acids. The germline gives CDR1 SGHRS, CDR2 YFSETQ. This CDR3 reads CASGITGGNEKLFF. CDR3 coding DNA: TGCGCCAGCGGTATAACAGGGGGGAATGAAAAACTGTTTTTT.

V and J are TRBV7-3 and TRBJ2-1, with 12 nucleotides matching TRBD2. Germline V gene lookup returns CDR1 SGHTA and CDR2 FQGTGA. This CDR3 is built from 16 residues. V gave up 3 bases and J gave up 7 bases; unmatched junction bases: 7. The CDR3 loop is CASSFPGTSGFNEQFF. CDR3 DNA: TGTGCCAGCAGCTTTCCAGGGACTAGCGGGTTTAATGAGCAGTTCTTC.

This clone was detected a few times. The rearrangement joins TRBV7-2 to TRBJ1-2; 7 bases match TRBD1. The CDR3 extends over 15 amino acids. Germline V gives CDR1 SGHTA, CDR2 FQGNSA. J was trimmed by 2 bases and V by 5 bases; bases with no gene match: 8. In DNA form, the CDR3 reads TGTGCCAGCAGCCCCACTACAGGGGTCAACTATGGCTACACCTTC. Its translation is CASSPTTGVNYGYTF.

This clone was seen only a few times. The J gene is TRBJ2-3, the V gene TRBV10-3, with D perhaps matching TRBD1 (6 bases). Trimming took 7 bases from V and 0 from J, leaving 8 bases between them. There are 13 residues in the CDR3. In germline, CDR1 is ENHRY, CDR2 SYGVKD. In DNA, the CDR3 is TGTGCCATCAACAGGGATAGCACAGATACGCAGTATTTT. It is translated as CAINRDSTDTQYF.

The chain is built from TRBV18 and TRBJ2-7; TRBD2 aligns across 8 bases. CDR1 is KGHSH and CDR2 is LQKENI in the germline V gene. V lost 6 bases and J lost 3; bases outside the gene matches: 4. The CDR3 runs 13 residues. The CDR3 sequence is CASSRREDYEQYF. The CDR3 DNA follows: TGTGCCAGCTCTCGGCGGGAGGACTACGAGCAGTACTTC.

This chain joins TRBV5-4 and TRBJ2-3; a possible D gene is TRBD1 (5 bases). CDR3 length: 12 amino acids. Trimming stripped 0 bases from V and 6 bases from J, with 5 bases between. Per germline, CDR1 SGHNT and CDR2 YYREEE (reference sequence). The CDR3 sequence is CASSLEGDTQYF. CDR3 DNA sequence: TGTGCCAGCAGCTTGGAGGGGGATACGCAGTATTTT.

The chain carries TRBV7-6 and TRBJ2-3; TRBD2 matches 13 bases. The germline gives CDR1 SGHVS, CDR2 FNYEAQ. Trimming cost V 4 bases and J 1 base; bases outside gene matches: 5. CDR3 length: 17 amino acids. CDR3 sequence reads: CASSSGTSGDGTDTQYF. The CDR3 region has the DNA TGTGCCAGCAGCTCCGGGACTAGCGGGGACGGCACAGATACGCAGTATTTT.

The rearrangement links TRBV12-3 or TRBV12-4 to TRBJ1-1; 11 nucleotides match TRBD1. The trim removed 4 bases at V and 7 bases at J, leaving 2 bases unmatched. The CDR3 has 13 residues. The DNA of the CDR3 is TGTGCCAGCAGTTGGACAGGGGGCATTGAAGCTTTCTTT. It codes for CASSWTGGIEAFF.

As to this clone: Other DNA sequences in the same sample also yield this CDR3. The J gene is TRBJ1-2, the V gene TRBV9, with a possible D match to TRBD1 (5 bases). Germline CDR1 SGDLS, CDR2 YYNGEE. The CDR3 loop spans 14 amino acids. V was cut by 0 bases and J by 0 bases, with 6 bases left in between. CDR3 amino acids: CASSVAGANYGYTF. The CDR3 DNA sequence: TGTGCCAGCAGCGTAGCGGGGGCTAACTATGGCTACACCTTC.

The rearrangement links TRBV7-8 to TRBJ1-2, with D possibly TRBD1 on 5 matching bases. Trimming removed 5 bases from V and 2 bases from J, with 21 bases in between. The CDR3 is 17 amino acids. Per the germline V gene, CDR1 is SGHVS and CDR2 is FQNEAQ. Here the CDR3 DNA reads TGTGCCAGCAGCCGAAGTAGTCTGACAGAGCCCAACTATGGCTACACCTTC. It encodes CASSRSSLTEPNYGYTF.

The V call is TRBV5-1, the J call TRBJ1-6; the D is unclear. The CDR3 length is 17 residues. Trimming cost V 0 bases and J 5 bases, with 15 bases left between them. Germline V gives CDR1 SGHRS, CDR2 YFSETQ. The CDR3 nucleotides read TGCGCCAGCAGCTTGGGTCCGTTGGCGGGGAATAATTCACCCCTCCACTTT. This codes for CASSLGPLAGNNSPLHF. The full variable domain, in which reference TRBV5-1 and TRBJ1-6 provide the parts outside the CDR3, is KAGVTQTPRYLIKTRGQQVTLSCSPISGHRSVSWYQQTPGQGLQFLFEYFSETQRNKGNFPGRFSGRQFSNSRSEMNVSTLELGDSALYLCASSLGPLAGNNSPLHFGNGTRLTVT.

This rearrangement joins TRBV10-3 to TRBJ2-7, with 9 bases identical to TRBD1. Germline V gene lookup returns CDR1 ENHRY and CDR2 SYGVKD. The CDR3 runs to 14 residues. V was clipped by 6 bases and J by 6 bases; unmatched bases: 9. In DNA, the CDR3 is TGTGCCATCAGCGGGGACAGGGCTGCGTCCGAGCAGTACTTC. It yields the protein CAISGDRAASEQYF.

This clone was seen ten or more times. Other DNA sequences in the sample encode the same CDR3. The chain couples TRBV7-8 to TRBJ2-3, with 8 bases matching TRBD1. The CDR3 runs 14 residues. V shed 5 bases, J shed 3 bases, and the junction held 4 bases outside the gene matches. Germline loops: CDR1 SGHVS, CDR2 FQNEAQ. The CDR3 nucleotides are TGTGCCAGCAGCCGGACAGGGTTTACAGATACGCAGTATTTT. This codes for CASSRTGFTDTQYF.

The rearrangement links TRBV5-5 to TRBJ2-7; 14 bases align to TRBD2. The CDR3 runs to 17 residues. Germline trimming cut 0 bases from V and 4 bases from J; bases unmatched to any gene: 6. Looked up from germline, CDR1 is SGHKS and CDR2 is YYEKEE (reference sequence). CDR3 sequence (DNA): TGTGCCAGCAGCTTGGCACCGGGACTAGCGGGAGTGTACGAGCAGTACTTC. Translating it yields CASSLAPGLAGVYEQYF.

Ten or more counts support this clone. The gene calls are TRBV6-5 and TRBJ1-4, with D perhaps matching TRBD1 (6 bases). Trimming removed 5 bases at V and 0 bases at J, with 7 bases between. Germline V lookup: CDR1 MNHEY, CDR2 SVGAGI. This CDR3 has 14 residues. As DNA, the CDR3 is TGTGCCAGCAGTCGACAGGCAACTAATGAAAAACTGTTTTTT. Translated: CASSRQATNEKLFF.

This clone was seen a handful of times. The rearrangement links TRBV5-5 to TRBJ2-5; 9 bases align to TRBD1. V shed 4 bases and J 4 bases; nucleotides not matched to a gene: 8. This CDR3 is built from 15 residues. Per germline, CDR1 SGHKS and CDR2 YYEKEE (reference sequence). The CDR3 coding sequence is TGTGCCAGCAGCCTATACAGGGGGCAGGGAGAGACCCAGTACTTC. It specifies CASSLYRGQGETQYF.